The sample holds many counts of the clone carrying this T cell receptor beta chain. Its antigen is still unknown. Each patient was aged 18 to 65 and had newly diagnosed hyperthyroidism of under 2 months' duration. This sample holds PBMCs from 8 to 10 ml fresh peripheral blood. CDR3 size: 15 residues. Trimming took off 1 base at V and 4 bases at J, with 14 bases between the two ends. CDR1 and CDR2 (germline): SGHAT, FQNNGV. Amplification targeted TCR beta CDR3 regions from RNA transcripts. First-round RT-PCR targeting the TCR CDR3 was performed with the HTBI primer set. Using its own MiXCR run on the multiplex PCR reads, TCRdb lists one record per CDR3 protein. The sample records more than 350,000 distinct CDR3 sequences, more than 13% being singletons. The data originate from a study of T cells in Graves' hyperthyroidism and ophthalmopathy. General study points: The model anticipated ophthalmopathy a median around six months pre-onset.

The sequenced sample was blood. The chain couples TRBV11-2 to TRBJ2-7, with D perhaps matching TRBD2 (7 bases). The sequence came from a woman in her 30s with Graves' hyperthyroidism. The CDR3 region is CASSLGGGTSYEQYF. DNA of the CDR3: TGTGCCAGCAGCTTAGGGGGGGGGACATCTTACGAGCAGTACTTC.